The rows below give T cell receptor beta chains drawn from one sample of a study of CD8+ T cells in alopecia areata. Assay: immunoSEQ multiplex PCR; the TCRdb copy retains only in-frame clones and omits some. Of about 170,000 clones listed, 58% were seen once; the top ten hold 16%. The material sequenced was CD4+ T cells sorted from blood, taken at approximately week 56, from a patient treated with tofacitinib. The receptors stem from a human donor with alopecia areata. Both conserved end residues are part of each CDR3. D genes are given only for firm matches. Clone size is shown for a subset of rows, as once, few, many or a class of expanded clone.

TRBJ1-2	TRBV20-1	.	.	CSAIGSYGYTF	TGCAGTGCGATAGGATCCTATGGCTACACCTTC
TRBJ1-5	TRBV15	few	.	CATSRDPAGVQPQHF	TGTGCCACCAGCAGAGATCCGGCAGGGGTTCAGCCCCAGCATTTT
TRBJ1-1	TRBV15	few	.	CAVREGENTEAFF	TGTGCCGTACGTGAGGGGGAGAACACTGAAGCTTTCTTT
TRBJ2-3	TRBV29-1	.	TRBD2	CSGTSGGIGTDTQYF	TGCAGCGGGACTAGCGGGGGGATTGGCACAGATACGCAGTATTTT
TRBJ2-3	TRBV21-1	.	.	CASRPTGKGWVQEDTSTDTQYF	TGTGCCAGCAGACCGACAGGGAAAGGCTGGGTACAAGAGGATACTAGCACAGATACGCAGTATTTT
TRBJ2-1	TRBV6-1	.	TRBD2	CASSGSRTSGGVSEQFF	TGTGCCAGCAGTGGTTCTCGGACTAGCGGGGGGGTCAGTGAGCAGTTCTTC
TRBJ2-5	TRBV4-1	.	TRBD2	CASSQVGGGRETQYF	TGCGCCAGCAGCCAAGTTGGCGGGGGGCGAGAGACCCAGTACTTC
TRBJ1-2	TRBV18	once	TRBD1	CASSPSSGQSNYGYTF	TGTGCCAGCTCACCATCTTCGGGACAGTCTAACTATGGCTACACCTTC
TRBJ1-1	TRBV5-1	.	.	CASSLDRVNTEAFF	TGCGCCAGCAGCTTGGACAGGGTGAACACTGAAGCTTTCTTT
TRBJ1-2	TRBV30	.	.	CAWSPPRYGYTF	TGTGCCTGGAGTCCCCCCAGGTACGGCTACACCTTC
TRBJ2-7	TRBV7-8	few	.	CASSPWDFGEQYF	TGTGCCAGCAGCCCTTGGGACTTTGGCGAGCAGTACTTC
TRBJ1-2	TRBV30	.	TRBD1	CAWSARTGGGYGYTF	TGTGCCTGGAGTGCTAGGACAGGGGGCGGCTATGGCTACACCTTC
TRBJ1-1	TRBV5-1	.	TRBD1	CASSIGQGKTEAFF	TGCGCCAGCAGCATCGGACAGGGTAAAACTGAAGCTTTCTTT
TRBJ1-5	TRBV6-1	.	.	CASRDGSNQPQHF	TGTGCCAGCAGGGACGGTAGCAATCAGCCCCAGCATTTT
TRBJ2-3	TRBV5-1	.	.	CASSPLGDTQYF	TGCGCCAGCAGCCCTCTCGGGGATACGCAGTATTTT
TRBJ1-2	TRBV30	few	.	CAWSVLGLYGYTF	TGTGCCTGGAGTGTACTCGGGTTGTATGGCTACACCTTC
TRBJ2-5	TRBV7-2	.	.	CASSLQLSAGRGETQYF	TGTGCCAGCAGCCTTCAACTGTCCGCGGGGCGTGGGGAGACCCAGTACTTC
TRBJ2-5	TRBV13	.	TRBD2	CASSPVSTSGDQETQYF	TGTGCCAGCAGCCCCGTCTCGACTAGCGGGGACCAAGAGACCCAGTACTTC
TRBJ2-5	TRBV2	once	TRBD2	CASEVAGETQYF	TGTGCCAGCGAGGTAGCGGGTGAGACCCAGTACTTC
TRBJ2-7	TRBV25-1	.	.	CASSERYEQYF	TGTGCCAGCAGTGAAAGGTACGAGCAGTACTTC
TRBJ2-7	TRBV27	.	TRBD1	CASSITGTGVYHEQYF	TGTGCCAGCAGCATCACCGGGACAGGGGTATACCACGAGCAGTACTTC
TRBJ1-6	TRBV30	.	.	CAGDWAPNSPLHF	TGTGCCGGCGATTGGGCCCCCAATTCACCCCTCCACTTT
TRBJ2-2	TRBV5-6	.	TRBD2	CASSPTSGFYTGELFF	TGTGCCAGCAGCCCGACTAGCGGGTTCTACACCGGGGAGCTGTTTTTT
TRBJ2-7	TRBV5-1	.	TRBD1	CASSLRDSGDEQYF	TGCGCCAGCAGCCTCCGGGACAGTGGCGACGAGCAGTACTTC
TRBJ2-7	TRBV20-1	.	.	CSAVGTYEQYF	TGCAGTGCCGTAGGGACTTACGAGCAGTACTTC
TRBJ2-7	TRBV14	.	.	CASSPSVLSYEQYF	TGTGCCAGCAGCCCTTCCGTCCTTTCTTACGAGCAGTACTTC
TRBJ2-2	TRBV9	.	.	CASSVVASGELFF	TGTGCCAGCAGCGTAGTGGCCTCCGGGGAGCTGTTTTTT
TRBJ2-1	TRBV29-1	.	TRBD2	CSVDLGGNEQFF	TGCAGCGTTGACCTCGGGGGGAATGAGCAGTTCTTC
TRBJ1-1	TRBV29-1	few	.	CSAGPTLGTEAFF	TGCAGCGCCGGCCCTACTCTTGGCACTGAAGCTTTCTTT
TRBJ2-6	TRBV29-1	.	.	CSVDDSSGANVLTF	TGCAGCGTAGATGACTCCTCTGGGGCCAACGTCCTGACTTTC
TRBJ2-5	TRBV29-1	many	.	CSVDLPETQYF	TGCAGCGTTGATCTGCCTGAGACCCAGTACTTC
TRBJ1-2	TRBV29-1	.	TRBD1	CSVETGTGGGYTF	TGCAGCGTTGAGACCGGGACAGGGGGTGGCTACACCTTC
TRBJ2-3	TRBV9	.	TRBD2	CASSLRDYTDTQYF	TGTGCCAGCAGCCTCCGGGACTACACAGATACGCAGTATTTT
TRBJ1-4	TRBV2	.	.	CASGSTSNNEKLFF	TGTGCCAGCGGTAGTACAAGCAATAATGAAAAACTGTTTTTT
TRBJ1-6	TRBV27	.	.	CASSPRGGQLNSPLHF	TGTGCCAGCAGTCCAAGGGGTGGTCAGTTAAATTCACCCCTCCACTTT
TRBJ1-2	TRBV27	.	TRBD1	CASRGQGLANYGYTF	TGTGCCAGCAGGGGACAGGGTTTGGCTAACTATGGCTACACCTTC
TRBJ2-2	TRBV5-1	once	.	CASSLAISLDAGELFF	TGCGCCAGCAGCTTGGCCATCTCTCTAGATGCAGGGGAGCTGTTTTTT
TRBJ2-6	TRBV15	.	TRBD2	CATSTRTSGGASASGANVLTF	TGTGCCACCAGCACCCGGACTAGCGGGGGGGCCTCGGCCTCTGGGGCCAACGTCCTGACTTTC
TRBJ1-2	TRBV18	.	TRBD1	CASSSAGKTGDYGYTF	TGTGCCAGCTCGTCCGCCGGGAAGACAGGGGACTATGGCTACACCTTC
TRBJ2-7	TRBV11-2	.	.	CASSLDLSTALYEQYF	TGTGCCAGCAGCTTAGATCTAAGCACGGCCCTCTACGAGCAGTACTTC
TRBJ1-2	TRBV5-1	.	.	CASSSDSGDIGYTF	TGCGCCAGCAGCTCAGATTCCGGGGATATCGGCTACACCTTC
TRBJ2-5	TRBV29-1	.	TRBD2	CSVAKGRDETQYF	TGCAGCGTTGCGAAAGGGAGGGACGAGACCCAGTACTTC
TRBJ2-3	TRBV15	.	.	CATSRDKNSFTDTQYF	TGTGCCACCAGCAGAGATAAGAACTCCTTCACAGATACGCAGTATTTT
TRBJ2-7	TRBV11-2	once	TRBD1	CASSPTGGQFYEQYF	TGTGCCAGCAGCCCCACTGGGGGACAGTTCTACGAGCAGTACTTC
TRBJ2-3	TRBV5-1	few	.	CASSLDYTDTQYF	TGCGCCAGCAGTTTAGACTACACAGATACGCAGTATTTT
TRBJ1-2	TRBV25-1	.	.	CASSSHSYGYTF	TGTGCCAGCAGTTCACACAGCTATGGCTACACCTTC
TRBJ1-6	TRBV20-1	.	TRBD1	CSAAEGTGLHF	TGCAGTGCGGCGGAGGGGACAGGCCTCCACTTT
TRBJ2-3	TRBV30	.	.	CAWIHSGTDTQYF	TGTGCCTGGATCCATAGCGGAACAGATACGCAGTATTTT
TRBJ1-1	TRBV19	.	.	CASNGPEVEAFF	TGTGCCAGTAACGGGCCTGAAGTTGAAGCTTTCTTT
TRBJ1-2	TRBV27	.	TRBD1	CASRTTGQTGGYTF	TGTGCCAGCAGAACCACGGGACAGACTGGGGGCTACACCTTC
TRBJ2-7	TRBV6-1	.	TRBD1	CASLGGTGAYEQYF	TGTGCCAGCCTGGGCGGGACAGGGGCCTACGAGCAGTACTTC
TRBJ2-2	TRBV5-1	.	.	CASSLAVTGWLFF	TGCGCCAGCAGCTTGGCCGTGACAGGTTGGCTGTTTTTT
TRBJ2-1	TRBV19	.	TRBD2	CASSIREAEQFF	TGTGCCAGTAGTATACGGGAGGCTGAGCAGTTCTTC
TRBJ2-7	TRBV29-1	.	.	CSVRPGLQSYEQYF	TGCAGCGTTAGGCCGGGACTCCAATCCTACGAGCAGTACTTC
TRBJ2-5	TRBV10-3	.	.	CAISVGGPGETQYF	TGTGCCATCAGTGTAGGGGGGCCGGGAGAGACCCAGTACTTC